Reported below is one TCR beta chain. The table lists this clonotype with a count of one. Its binding antigen is unknown. Qualities for individual bases were not recorded, and no much larger clone is one base off. One read alone provides weak support. The data are from a study of CD8 T cells in Susac syndrome (dated by TCRdb to about 2019). Regarding the complete study: The study used repertoire sequencing to test whether antigen drove CD8+ T cell activation and differentiation in Susac syndrome.

RNA was extracted using the RNeasy kit, and about 0.5 to 1 ug of the RNA was reverse transcribed with random hexamers. The immunoSEQ multiplex PCR assay, covering 54 Vbeta and 13 Jbeta segments, was used to amplify TCR beta CDR3 regions. To correct PCR amplification bias, a synthetic template baseline was used for both primer optimization and computational correction. The paper's processing steps were these. Reads were assigned to V, D and J genes according to IMGT and analyzed in immunoSEQ Analyzer, with only productive sequences retained. Clonality was calculated as one minus the Shannon entropy normalized by log2 of the number of productive unique sequences. For each patient and control, public and private clones were evaluated within the 100 most prevalent clones. Clones were defined as Susac-specific if absent from the healthy and MS cohorts, from around 1,000 published viral clones and from other ImmuneACCESS disease sequences. Using fastp trimming at Q25 and MiXCR clonotype assembly, TCRdb reanalyzed the public sequencing data and kept in-frame beta chains. Entries are consolidated by CDR3 protein sequence, retaining the most common genes and DNA. The V and J calls reflect TCRdb's pipeline rather than the authors' work. A total of 150,000 or so distinct CDR3 sequences appear in this sample, approximately 95% of them only once. Approximately 0.094% of the sample is held by the ten biggest clonotypes.

The CDR1 and CDR2 encoded by the germline V gene are SGHRS and YFSETQ. Trimming takes 4 bases off V and 8 bases off J; junction bases not matched to a gene: 11. Counted from cysteine to phenylalanine, this CDR3 has 14 amino acids. The sequence is cut down to CDR3 DNA, 42 bases in frame from base 1. Results the study describes overall, beyond this receptor: The TCR sequencing and HLA analysis was acknowledged to have included a relatively small number of individuals.

Peripheral blood CD8+ and CD4+ T cells from healthy donors, Susac syndrome patients and multiple sclerosis patients were profiled using high-throughput TCR beta sequencing. The multiple sclerosis controls were treatment-naive patients who had stable or active relapsing-remitting disease and met the revised McDonald criteria. Bulk CD8+ and CD4+ T cells were purified by magnetic negative isolation, whereas CD8+ TEMRA cells were enriched by FACS. Blood was drawn into EDTA tubes, processed within 24 hours, and PBMCs were isolated by density gradient centrifugation. PBMCs intended for TCR sequencing were cryopreserved in liquid nitrogen and were subsequently thawed in a 37 degrees C water bath. Purity of sorted or isolated CD4+, CD8+ and CD8+ TEMRA cells was at least 90%.

Specimen: CD4+ T cells from PBMCs. The chain is assembled from TRBV5-1 and TRBJ1-2, and 7 bases in between align with TRBD1. The receptor was derived from a human donor with multiple sclerosis. The CDR3: CASSPRTGGEGYTF. The DNA reads as follows: TGCGCCAGCAGCCCCCGGACAGGTGGTGAAGGCTACACCTTC.